Here is one TCR beta chain with its context. The data originate from a study of blood T cell repertoires in COVID-19. Study at large: T cells, B-cell-depleted T cells, or PBMCs provided the cDNA or gDNA that served as material.

Trimming shortened V by 3 bases and J by 2 bases, and 12 bases separated the two germline ends. Germline V gene sequence: CDR1 LGHDT, CDR2 YNNKEL (reference sequence). This CDR3 is built from 15 residues. Authors' analysis steps: How many nucleated cells were present was estimated from reference gene primer amplification. Data came from immunoSEQ multiplex PCR; TCRdb stores just in-frame clones and leaves some out. V and J calls and clone size are as listed in that table; D and trimming were resolved from the DNA. The sample lists 57,000 or so clones; 88% were seen once. The chain has TRBV3-1 (or the pseudogene TRBV3-2) and TRBJ2-3; TRBD2 might be the D (5 bases). The sequencing input was peripheral blood. The source is a woman aged 45 to 65 with active or convalescent COVID-19. In DNA, the CDR3 is TGTGCCAGCAGCCACTCCGGGATATTCACAGATACGCAGTATTTT. It codes for CASSHSGIFTDTQYF.